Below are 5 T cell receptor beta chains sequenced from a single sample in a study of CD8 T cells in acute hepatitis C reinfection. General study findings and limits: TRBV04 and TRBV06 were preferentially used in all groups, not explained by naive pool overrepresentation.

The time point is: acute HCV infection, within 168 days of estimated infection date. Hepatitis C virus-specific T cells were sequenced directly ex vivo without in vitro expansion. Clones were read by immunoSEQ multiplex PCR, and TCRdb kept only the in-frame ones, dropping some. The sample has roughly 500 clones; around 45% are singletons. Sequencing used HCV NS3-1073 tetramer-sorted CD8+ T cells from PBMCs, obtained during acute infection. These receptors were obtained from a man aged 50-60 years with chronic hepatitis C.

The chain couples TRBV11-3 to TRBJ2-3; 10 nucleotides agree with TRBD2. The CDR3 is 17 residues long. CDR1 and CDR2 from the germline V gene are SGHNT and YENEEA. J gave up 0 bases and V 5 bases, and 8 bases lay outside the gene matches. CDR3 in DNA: TGTGCCAGCAGCCTAGCGGGAGTAGATCCTAGCACAGATACGCAGTATTTT. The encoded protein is CASSLAGVDPSTDTQYF. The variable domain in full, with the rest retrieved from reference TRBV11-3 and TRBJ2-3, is EAGVVQSPRYKIIEKKQPVAFWCNPISGHNTLYWYLQNLGQGPELLIRYENEEAVDDSQLPKDRFSAERLKGVDSTLKIQPAELGDSAVYLCASSLAGVDPSTDTQYFGPGTRLTVL.

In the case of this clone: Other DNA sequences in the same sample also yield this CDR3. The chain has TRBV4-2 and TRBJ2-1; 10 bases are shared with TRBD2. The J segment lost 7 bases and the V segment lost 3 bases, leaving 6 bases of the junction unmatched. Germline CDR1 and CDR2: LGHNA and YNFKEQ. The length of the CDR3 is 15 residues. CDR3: CASSQEIAGGNEQFF. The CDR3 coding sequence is TGTGCCAGCAGCCAGGAAATAGCGGGAGGAAATGAGCAGTTCTTC.

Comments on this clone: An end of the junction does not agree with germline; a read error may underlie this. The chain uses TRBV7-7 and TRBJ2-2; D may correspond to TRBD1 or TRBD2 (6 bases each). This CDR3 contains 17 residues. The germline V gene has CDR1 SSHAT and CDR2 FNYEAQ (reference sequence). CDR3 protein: CASSLEPGAPNTGELFF. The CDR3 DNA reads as TGTGCTAGCAGCTTAGAACCGGGGGCGCCGAACACCGGGGAGCTGTTTTTT.

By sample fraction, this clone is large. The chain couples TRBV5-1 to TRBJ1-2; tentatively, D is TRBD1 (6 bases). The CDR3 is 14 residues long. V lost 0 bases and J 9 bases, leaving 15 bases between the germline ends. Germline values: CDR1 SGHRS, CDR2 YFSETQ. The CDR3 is CASSLVLQQGSYTF. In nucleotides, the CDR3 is TGCGCCAGCAGCTTGGTCCTACAACAGGGCAGCTACACCTTC.

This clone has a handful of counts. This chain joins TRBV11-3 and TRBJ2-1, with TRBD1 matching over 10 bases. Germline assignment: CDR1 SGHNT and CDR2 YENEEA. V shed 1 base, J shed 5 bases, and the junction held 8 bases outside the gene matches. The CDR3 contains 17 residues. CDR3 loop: CASSLVPGQGINNEQFF. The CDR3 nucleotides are TGTGCCAGCAGCTTAGTACCGGGACAGGGGATAAACAATGAGCAGTTCTTC.